This is a list of T cell receptor beta chains from one sample in a study of CD8 T cells in ankylosing spondylitis. TCRdb independently ran MiXCR on the 5' RACE reads; one entry per CDR3 protein. The table has 200,000 to 250,000 distinct CDR3 sequences, roughly 18% seen once. The source material was blood, either unsorted or a sorted T cell fraction (not recorded which). These receptors were collected from a male donor with ankylosing spondylitis. Both conserved end residues are part of each CDR3. Fields, in order: CDR3 protein, CDR3 DNA, V gene, D gene, clone size, J gene. D genes are given only for firm matches. Size is stated for part of the rows, as once, few or many counts, or as a class when the clone is expanded.

cdr3_aa: CASSYMSSANEQFF
cdr3_nt: TGTGCCAGCAGTTACATGTCTAGCGCCAATGAGCAGTTCTTC
v_call: TRBV6-5
d_call: -
clone_size: few
j_call: TRBJ2-1

cdr3_aa: CASSQDRLAGTTDTQYF
cdr3_nt: TGCGCCAGCAGCCAAGATAGGCTAGCGGGGACCACAGATACGCAGTATTTT
v_call: TRBV4-1
d_call: TRBD2
clone_size: -
j_call: TRBJ2-3

cdr3_aa: CASSLVGTDYEQYF
cdr3_nt: TGTGCCAGCAGTTTAGTGGGGACAGACTACGAGCAGTACTTC
v_call: TRBV27
d_call: TRBD1
clone_size: few
j_call: TRBJ2-7

cdr3_aa: CASSPKPRVARSYEQYF
cdr3_nt: TGTGCCAGCAGTCCTAAGCCGAGGGTTGCCCGCTCCTACGAGCAGTACTTC
v_call: TRBV6-1
d_call: -
clone_size: -
j_call: TRBJ2-7

cdr3_aa: CASSSPTSGGEGYEQYF
cdr3_nt: TGTGCCAGCAGTTCCCCGACTAGCGGGGGCGAGGGCTACGAGCAGTACTTC
v_call: TRBV28
d_call: TRBD2
clone_size: -
j_call: TRBJ2-7

cdr3_aa: CASSVRVDEQFF
cdr3_nt: TGTGCCAGCAGCGTCAGGGTCGATGAGCAGTTCTTC
v_call: TRBV7-9
d_call: -
clone_size: -
j_call: TRBJ2-1

cdr3_aa: CASSQEGQGLQPQHF
cdr3_nt: TGCGCCAGCAGCCAAGAAGGGCAGGGTCTACAGCCCCAGCATTTT
v_call: TRBV4-1
d_call: -
clone_size: -
j_call: TRBJ1-5

cdr3_aa: CASSQAGGPGELFF
cdr3_nt: TGCGCCAGCAGCCAAGCGGGGGGGCCCGGGGAGCTGTTTTTT
v_call: TRBV4-1
d_call: TRBD2
clone_size: -
j_call: TRBJ2-2

cdr3_aa: CASSSRSGTGYNEQFF
cdr3_nt: TGTGCCAGCAGCTCACGCTCCGGGACAGGGTACAATGAGCAGTTCTTC
v_call: TRBV7-9
d_call: TRBD1
clone_size: few
j_call: TRBJ2-1

cdr3_aa: CSAKEGLAVDEQFF
cdr3_nt: TGCAGTGCCAAAGAGGGACTAGCGGTGGATGAGCAGTTCTTC
v_call: TRBV20-1
d_call: TRBD2
clone_size: -
j_call: TRBJ2-1

cdr3_aa: CASSYLADGRENEQFF
cdr3_nt: TGTGCCAGCAGCTACCTTGCGGATGGGCGGGAGAATGAGCAGTTCTTC
v_call: TRBV5-6
d_call: TRBD2
clone_size: -
j_call: TRBJ2-1

cdr3_aa: CASTSPRDLFLWTEAFF
cdr3_nt: TGTGCCAGCACCTCTCCTAGGGACCTGTTTTTGTGGACTGAAGCTTTCTTT
v_call: TRBV21-1
d_call: -
clone_size: -
j_call: TRBJ1-1

cdr3_aa: CARRVRASGNTIYF
cdr3_nt: TGCGCCAGAAGAGTCAGGGCCTCTGGAAACACCATATATTTT
v_call: TRBV23-1
d_call: -
clone_size: -
j_call: TRBJ1-3

cdr3_aa: CASSLTSMDYGYTF
cdr3_nt: TGTGCCAGTAGTTTGACATCTATGGACTATGGCTACACCTTC
v_call: TRBV19
d_call: -
clone_size: few
j_call: TRBJ1-2

cdr3_aa: CATSSLIIGQNEKLFF
cdr3_nt: TGTGCCACCAGCAGCCTTATTATCGGACAGAATGAAAAACTGTTTTTT
v_call: TRBV15
d_call: -
clone_size: -
j_call: TRBJ1-4

cdr3_aa: CAISGQEATGYEQYF
cdr3_nt: TGTGCCATCAGTGGACAGGAGGCGACCGGCTACGAGCAGTACTTC
v_call: TRBV10-3
d_call: -
clone_size: -
j_call: TRBJ2-7

cdr3_aa: CVSSQTLAGVTDTQYF
cdr3_nt: TGTGTCAGCAGCCAAACACTAGCGGGAGTCACAGATACGCAGTATTTT
v_call: TRBV7-9
d_call: TRBD2
clone_size: -
j_call: TRBJ2-3

cdr3_aa: CASSFASGLADTQYF
cdr3_nt: TGTGCCAGCAGTTTTGCTAGCGGCCTGGCGGATACGCAGTATTTT
v_call: TRBV27
d_call: TRBD2
clone_size: few
j_call: TRBJ2-3

cdr3_aa: CASSHSIVGEQFF
cdr3_nt: TGCGCCAGCAGCCATAGTATAGTTGGTGAGCAGTTCTTC
v_call: TRBV4-3
d_call: -
clone_size: few
j_call: TRBJ2-1

cdr3_aa: CASSDSASGDTDTQYF
cdr3_nt: TGTGCCAGCAGTGACTCGGCTAGCGGGGACACAGATACGCAGTATTTT
v_call: TRBV6-4
d_call: TRBD2
clone_size: -
j_call: TRBJ2-3

cdr3_aa: CASSQNTYEQYF
cdr3_nt: TGTGCCAGCAGCCAAAATACGTACGAGCAGTACTTC
v_call: TRBV4-2
d_call: -
clone_size: -
j_call: TRBJ2-7

cdr3_aa: CASSQEWGDNTGELFF
cdr3_nt: TGCGCCAGCAGCCAAGAATGGGGGGATAACACCGGGGAGCTGTTTTTT
v_call: TRBV4-3
d_call: -
clone_size: few
j_call: TRBJ2-2

cdr3_aa: CAWAQGYSRSSLEQYF
cdr3_nt: TGTGCCTGGGCACAGGGATACTCAAGGAGCTCCCTCGAGCAGTACTTC
v_call: TRBV30
d_call: -
clone_size: few
j_call: TRBJ2-7

cdr3_aa: CSVQRWVVVSSGRVLYEQYF
cdr3_nt: TGCAGCGTCCAGAGATGGGTAGTTGTGTCTAGCGGGAGGGTTCTCTACGAGCAGTACTTC
v_call: TRBV29-1
d_call: TRBD2
clone_size: few
j_call: TRBJ2-7

cdr3_aa: CASSQDHGFDTEAFF
cdr3_nt: TGCGCCAGCAGCCAAGATCACGGGTTCGACACTGAAGCTTTCTTT
v_call: TRBV4-1
d_call: -
clone_size: -
j_call: TRBJ1-1

cdr3_aa: CSASPTSGVHEQYF
cdr3_nt: TGCAGTGCTAGTCCGACTAGCGGAGTACACGAGCAGTACTTC
v_call: TRBV20-1
d_call: TRBD2
clone_size: -
j_call: TRBJ2-7

cdr3_aa: CASRRDGDGETQYF
cdr3_nt: TGTGCCAGCAGAAGGGACGGAGACGGAGAGACCCAGTACTTC
v_call: TRBV7-9
d_call: -
clone_size: -
j_call: TRBJ2-5

cdr3_aa: CARTGAYQPQHF
cdr3_nt: TGTGCGAGAACGGGGGCATATCAGCCCCAGCATTTT
v_call: TRBV6-1
d_call: -
clone_size: -
j_call: TRBJ1-5

cdr3_aa: CASSQDPASGGRETQYF
cdr3_nt: TGCGCCAGCAGCCAAGACCCAGCTAGCGGAGGAAGGGAGACCCAGTACTTC
v_call: TRBV4-1
d_call: TRBD2
clone_size: -
j_call: TRBJ2-5

cdr3_aa: CASSEGINSPLHF
cdr3_nt: TGTGCCAGCAGTGAAGGGATTAATTCACCCCTCCACTTT
v_call: TRBV6-1
d_call: -
clone_size: -
j_call: TRBJ1-6

cdr3_aa: CASSRAGQGFYNEQFF
cdr3_nt: TGTGCCAGCAGCCGGGCAGGACAGGGGTTCTACAATGAGCAGTTCTTC
v_call: TRBV3-1
d_call: TRBD1
clone_size: -
j_call: TRBJ2-1

cdr3_aa: CASSPGTGGTYEQYF
cdr3_nt: TGTGCCAGCAGCCCGGGGACAGGGGGGACCTACGAGCAGTACTTC
v_call: TRBV9
d_call: TRBD1
clone_size: -
j_call: TRBJ2-7

cdr3_aa: CSARDLEGTGDLRRSPLHF
cdr3_nt: TGCAGTGCTAGAGATCTCGAAGGGACAGGGGACTTAAGGCGCTCACCCCTCCACTTT
v_call: TRBV20-1
d_call: TRBD1
clone_size: once
j_call: TRBJ1-6

cdr3_aa: CSVTRGGTDTQYF
cdr3_nt: TGCAGCGTTACTCGGGGGGGCACAGATACGCAGTATTTT
v_call: TRBV29-1
d_call: TRBD2
clone_size: few
j_call: TRBJ2-3